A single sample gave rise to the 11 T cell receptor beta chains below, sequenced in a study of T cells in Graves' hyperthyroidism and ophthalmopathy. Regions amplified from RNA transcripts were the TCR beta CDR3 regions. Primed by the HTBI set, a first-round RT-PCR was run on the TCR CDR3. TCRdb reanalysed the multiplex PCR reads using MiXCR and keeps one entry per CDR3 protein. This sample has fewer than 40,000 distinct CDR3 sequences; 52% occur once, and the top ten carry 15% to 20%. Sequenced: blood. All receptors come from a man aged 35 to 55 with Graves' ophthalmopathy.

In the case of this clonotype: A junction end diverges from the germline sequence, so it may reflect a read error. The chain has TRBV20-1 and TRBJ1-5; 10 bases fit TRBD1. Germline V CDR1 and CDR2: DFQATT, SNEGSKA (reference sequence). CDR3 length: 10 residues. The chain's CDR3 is CSAFPGQGTF. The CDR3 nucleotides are TGCAGTGCTTTCCCGGGACAGGGGACTTTT.

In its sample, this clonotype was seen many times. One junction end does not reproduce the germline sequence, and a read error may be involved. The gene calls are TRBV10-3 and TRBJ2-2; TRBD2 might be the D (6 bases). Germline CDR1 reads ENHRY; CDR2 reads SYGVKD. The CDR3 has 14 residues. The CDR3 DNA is TGTGCCATCAGTCCGGGACTCAGCACCGGGGAGCTGCTTTTT. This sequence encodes CAISPGLSTGELLF.

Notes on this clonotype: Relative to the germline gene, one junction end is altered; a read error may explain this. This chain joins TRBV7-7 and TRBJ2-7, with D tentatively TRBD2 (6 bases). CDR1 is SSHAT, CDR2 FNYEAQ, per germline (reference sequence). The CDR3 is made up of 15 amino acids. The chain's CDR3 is CASSLRAGKDYEQYF. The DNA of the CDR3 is TGTGCTAGCAGCCTGCGGGCGGGGAAAGATTACGAGCAGTACTTC.

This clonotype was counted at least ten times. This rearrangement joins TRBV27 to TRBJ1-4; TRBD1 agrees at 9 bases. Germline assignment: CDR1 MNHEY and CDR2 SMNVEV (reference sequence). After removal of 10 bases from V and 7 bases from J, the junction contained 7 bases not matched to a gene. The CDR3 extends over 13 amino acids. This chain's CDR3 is CATLGQGSEKLFF. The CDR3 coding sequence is TGTGCCACCCTAGGACAGGGGTCTGAAAAACTGTTTTTT.

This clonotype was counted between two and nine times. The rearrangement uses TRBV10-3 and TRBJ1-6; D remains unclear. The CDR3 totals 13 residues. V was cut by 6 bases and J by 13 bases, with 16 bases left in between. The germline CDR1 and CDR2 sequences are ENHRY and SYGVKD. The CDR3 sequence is CAIRTEVNPPLHF. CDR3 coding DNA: TGTGCCATCAGAACAGAGGTAAACCCGCCCCTCCACTTT.

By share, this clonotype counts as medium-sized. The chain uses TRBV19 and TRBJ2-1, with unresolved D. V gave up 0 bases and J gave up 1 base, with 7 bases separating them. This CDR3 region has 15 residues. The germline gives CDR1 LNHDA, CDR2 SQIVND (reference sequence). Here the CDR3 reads CASSIESQSYNEQFF. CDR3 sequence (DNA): TGTGCCAGTAGTATAGAGTCACAGTCCTACAATGAGCAGTTCTTC. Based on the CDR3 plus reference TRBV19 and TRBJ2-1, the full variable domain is DGGITQSPKYLFRKEGQNVTLSCEQNLNHDAMYWYRQDPGQGLRLIYYSQIVNDFQKGDIAEGYSVSREKKESFPLTVTSAQKNPTAFYLCASSIESQSYNEQFFGPGTRLTVL.

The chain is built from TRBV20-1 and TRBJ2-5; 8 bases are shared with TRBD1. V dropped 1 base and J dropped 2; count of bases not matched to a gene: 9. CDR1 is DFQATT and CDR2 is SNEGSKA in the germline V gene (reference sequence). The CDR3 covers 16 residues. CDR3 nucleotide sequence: TGCAGTGCTAGAGTCGACAGGGGAAATGGGCAAGAGACCCAGTACTTC. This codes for CSARVDRGNGQETQYF.

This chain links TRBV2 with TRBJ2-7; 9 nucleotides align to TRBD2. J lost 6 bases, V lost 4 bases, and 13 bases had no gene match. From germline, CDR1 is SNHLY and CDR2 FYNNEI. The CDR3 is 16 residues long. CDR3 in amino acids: CASSVRAGGQQREQYF. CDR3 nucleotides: TGTGCCAGCAGTGTACGAGCGGGGGGACAGCAGCGCGAGCAGTACTTC.

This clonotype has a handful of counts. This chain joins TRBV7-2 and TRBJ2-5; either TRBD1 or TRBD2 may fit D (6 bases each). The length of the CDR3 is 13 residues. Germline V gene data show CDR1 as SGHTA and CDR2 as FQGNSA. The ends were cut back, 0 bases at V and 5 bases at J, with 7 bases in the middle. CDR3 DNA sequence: TGTGCCAGCAGCTTAGCGGGGGGCGAGACCCAGTACTTC. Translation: CASSLAGGETQYF.

CDR3 amino acids: CSAGGVFVNEQFF. The CDR3 DNA reads as TGCAGTGCTGGAGGAGTTTTTGTCAATGAGCAGTTCTTC. V and J are TRBV20-1 and TRBJ2-1; D is perhaps TRBD2 (5 bases). V was shortened by 5 bases and J by 6 bases, with 14 bases between the two germline ends. CDR3 length: 13 amino acids. Germline CDR1 and CDR2: DFQATT and SNEGSKA (reference sequence).

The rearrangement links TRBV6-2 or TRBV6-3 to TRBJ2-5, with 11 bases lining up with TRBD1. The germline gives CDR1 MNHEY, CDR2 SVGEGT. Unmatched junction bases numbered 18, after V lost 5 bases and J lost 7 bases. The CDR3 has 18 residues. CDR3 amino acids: CASSPPGQGASQGRTQYF. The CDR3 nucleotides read TGTGCCAGCAGTCCCCCCGGACAGGGGGCCAGTCAAGGCAGGACCCAGTACTTC.